The subject of this entry is one TCR beta chain. Using immunoSEQ multiplex PCR, the repertoire was profiled, and TCRdb retains in-frame clones only, with some absent. This sample yields 250,000 to 300,000 clones, of which about nine tenths are seen a single time; 2% to 2.5% belongs to the top ten. V was clipped by 5 bases and J by 4 bases, with 11 bases between them. Per the germline V gene, CDR1 is MNHEY and CDR2 is SMNVEV (reference sequence). CDR3 size: 13 residues. The data belong to a study of blood T cell repertoires in COVID-19. The sequence was obtained from a man in his fifties or sixties with acute or convalescent COVID-19. V and J are TRBV27 and TRBJ1-1; the D gene is possibly TRBD1 (5 bases). Sequenced sample: peripheral blood. CDR3 residues: CASSGAGPTEAFF. The DNA for the CDR3 is TGTGCCAGCAGTGGGGCAGGGCCCACTGAAGCTTTCTTT.